This T cell receptor beta chain comes out of a study of T cells in Graves' hyperthyroidism and ophthalmopathy. This CDR3 spans 13 amino acids. The V end was cut by 4 bases, the J end by 7 bases, with 10 bases between. The CDR3 regions of TCR beta were amplified from RNA transcripts. First-round RT-PCR targeting the TCR CDR3 was performed with the HTBI primer set. TCRdb independently ran MiXCR on the multiplex PCR reads; one entry per CDR3 protein. The sample consists of hundreds of thousands of distinct CDR3 sequences, under 20% of them appearing once. This chain uses TRBV12-3 or TRBV12-4 with TRBJ2-2; unclear D gene. The sequencing sample was made of blood. The clonotype was recovered from a woman in her thirties with Graves' hyperthyroidism. The CDR3 loop reads CASSWQNLGELFF. For the CDR3, the DNA is TGTGCCAGCAGTTGGCAAAACCTCGGGGAGCTGTTTTTT.